A selection of T cell receptor beta chains follows, all from one sample in a study of blood T cell repertoires in COVID-19. Assay used: immunoSEQ multiplex PCR; TCRdb lists only in-frame clones, some missing. The sample holds under 200,000 clones, about 87% seen once. The sequenced material came from peripheral blood. The receptors come from an elderly woman with COVID-19, enrolled during active disease. Each CDR3 is given with its conserved first and last residue. The order of the fields is clone size, J gene, D gene, V gene, CDR3 protein, CDR3 DNA. D genes are given only for firm matches. Expanded clones are given a class, and other clones once, few, many or no size at all.

size: NA
J: TRBJ1-1
D: NA
V: TRBV5-5
CDR3: CASSLGAGRNTEAFF
DNA: TGTGCCAGCAGCTTGGGGGCAGGGCGAAACACTGAAGCTTTCTTT

size: NA
J: TRBJ2-2
D: NA
V: TRBV5-1
CDR3: CASSFWGEDAGELFF
DNA: TGCGCCAGCAGCTTCTGGGGGGAAGATGCCGGGGAGCTGTTTTTT

size: NA
J: TRBJ1-2
D: TRBD1
V: TRBV19
CDR3: CASSTGLAGYTF
DNA: TGTGCCAGCTCGACAGGGCTTGCTGGCTACACCTTC

size: NA
J: TRBJ2-7
D: TRBD1
V: TRBV28
CDR3: CASSTGRGQTYEQYF
DNA: TGTGCCAGCAGTACCGGCCGGGGACAGACCTACGAGCAGTACTTC

size: NA
J: TRBJ2-7
D: NA
V: TRBV3-1/TRBV3-2
CDR3: CASTPRDSYEQYF
DNA: TGTGCCAGCACTCCCCGGGACTCCTACGAGCAGTACTTC

size: once
J: TRBJ1-2
D: NA
V: TRBV19
CDR3: CASGRGRTSNGYTF
DNA: TGTGCCAGCGGCAGGGGAAGGACTTCTAATGGCTACACCTTC

size: NA
J: TRBJ1-1
D: NA
V: TRBV10-3
CDR3: CAISESLGMGAFF
DNA: TGTGCCATCAGTGAGTCACTCGGGATGGGAGCTTTCTTT

size: NA
J: TRBJ1-1
D: TRBD1
V: TRBV29-1
CDR3: CSAATTGKSTEAFF
DNA: TGCAGCGCCGCCACGACAGGGAAGAGCACTGAAGCTTTCTTT

size: NA
J: TRBJ2-3
D: TRBD2
V: TRBV24-1
CDR3: CATSDGTSDSTDTQYF
DNA: TGTGCCACCAGTGATGGGACTAGCGACTCCACAGATACGCAGTATTTT

size: NA
J: TRBJ1-3
D: TRBD1
V: TRBV28
CDR3: CAGQGFNSGNTIYF
DNA: TGTGCCGGACAGGGTTTTAACTCTGGAAACACCATATATTTT

size: NA
J: TRBJ2-7
D: NA
V: TRBV28
CDR3: CASSLAHLYEQYF
DNA: TGTGCCAGCAGTTTGGCTCACCTCTACGAGCAGTACTTC

size: NA
J: TRBJ1-1
D: NA
V: TRBV18
CDR3: CASSPVVNTEAFF
DNA: TGTGCCAGCTCACCCGTAGTTAACACTGAAGCTTTCTTT

size: NA
J: TRBJ2-3
D: NA
V: TRBV10-3
CDR3: CATRVEDTQYF
DNA: TGTGCCACCCGAGTCGAGGATACGCAGTATTTT

size: NA
J: TRBJ2-7
D: NA
V: TRBV20-1
CDR3: CSAQGNEQYF
DNA: TGCAGTGCCCAGGGTAACGAGCAGTACTTC

size: NA
J: TRBJ1-1
D: NA
V: TRBV12-3/TRBV12-4
CDR3: CASTTTGEAFF
DNA: TGTGCCAGCACCACTACAGGGGAAGCTTTCTTT

size: NA
J: TRBJ2-1
D: TRBD2
V: TRBV5-4
CDR3: CASSLGTSGSYNEQFF
DNA: TGTGCCAGCAGCTTGGGTACTAGCGGGTCATACAATGAGCAGTTCTTC

size: NA
J: TRBJ1-5
D: NA
V: TRBV5-1
CDR3: CASRSGTNSNQPQHF
DNA: TGCGCCAGCAGATCCGGGACAAATAGCAATCAGCCCCAGCATTTT

size: NA
J: TRBJ2-3
D: TRBD2
V: TRBV19
CDR3: CASTGELAGVDTQYF
DNA: TGTGCCAGTACCGGGGAGCTAGCGGGAGTCGATACGCAGTATTTT

size: NA
J: TRBJ2-1
D: TRBD1
V: TRBV18
CDR3: CASSPTGGYNEQFF
DNA: TGTGCCAGCTCACCTACAGGGGGATACAATGAGCAGTTCTTC

size: NA
J: TRBJ2-3
D: TRBD2
V: TRBV10-3
CDR3: CAISTASGRTDTQYF
DNA: TGTGCCATCAGTACCGCTAGCGGGCGCACAGATACGCAGTATTTT

size: once
J: TRBJ2-7
D: TRBD1
V: TRBV7-8
CDR3: CASSLGQGRTYEQYF
DNA: TGTGCCAGCAGCTTAGGACAGGGGCGAACCTACGAGCAGTACTTC

size: NA
J: TRBJ2-1
D: TRBD1
V: TRBV24-1
CDR3: CATSVTGPGNEQFF
DNA: TGTGCCACCAGTGTGACAGGGCCAGGGAATGAGCAGTTCTTC

size: NA
J: TRBJ2-7
D: TRBD1
V: TRBV28
CDR3: CASSLGTAITYEQYF
DNA: TGTGCCAGCAGTTTAGGGACAGCGATAACCTACGAGCAGTACTTC

size: NA
J: TRBJ2-1
D: TRBD2
V: TRBV6-2/TRBV6-3
CDR3: CASSYGGLAGVGGSYNEQFF
DNA: TGTGCCAGCAGTTACGGAGGACTAGCGGGAGTTGGAGGTTCCTACAATGAGCAGTTCTTC

size: NA
J: TRBJ2-7
D: TRBD1
V: TRBV7-9
CDR3: CASSSPIRGNYEQYF
DNA: TGTGCCAGCAGCAGCCCCATCAGGGGGAACTACGAGCAGTACTTC

size: NA
J: TRBJ1-5
D: NA
V: TRBV4-1
CDR3: CASSQADRSDQPQHF
DNA: TGCGCCAGCAGCCAAGCTGACAGATCCGATCAGCCCCAGCATTTT

size: NA
J: TRBJ1-3
D: NA
V: TRBV6-5
CDR3: CASSYSRTVSGNTIYF
DNA: TGTGCCAGCAGTTACTCCCGGACAGTCTCTGGAAACACCATATATTTT

size: NA
J: TRBJ2-2
D: NA
V: TRBV9
CDR3: CASSVDATSNTGELFF
DNA: TGTGCCAGCAGCGTAGACGCGACTTCGAACACCGGGGAGCTGTTTTTT

size: NA
J: TRBJ2-5
D: NA
V: TRBV5-1
CDR3: CASTGNLEQMYF
DNA: TGCGCCAGCACGGGTAATCTGGAGCAGATGTACTTC

size: NA
J: TRBJ1-5
D: TRBD1
V: TRBV28
CDR3: CASSLPGGEPQHF
DNA: TGTGCCAGCAGTTTACCAGGGGGAGAGCCCCAGCATTTT

size: few
J: TRBJ2-1
D: NA
V: TRBV27
CDR3: CASRGGAGSNEQFF
DNA: TGTGCCAGCAGAGGAGGGGCAGGTAGCAATGAGCAGTTCTTC

size: NA
J: TRBJ2-7
D: NA
V: TRBV6-1
CDR3: CASSEGPSNYYEQYF
DNA: TGTGCCAGCAGTGAAGGCCCGTCCAACTACTACGAGCAGTACTTC

size: NA
J: TRBJ1-1
D: NA
V: TRBV7-9
CDR3: CASSLTARGNTEAFF
DNA: TGTGCCAGCAGCTTAACCGCTCGGGGAAACACTGAAGCTTTCTTT

size: NA
J: TRBJ1-2
D: TRBD1
V: TRBV10-3
CDR3: CAISEGTGPNYGYTF
DNA: TGTGCCATCAGTGAAGGGACAGGGCCTAACTATGGCTACACCTTC

size: NA
J: TRBJ2-7
D: NA
V: TRBV7-2
CDR3: CASSLRAVAVSYEQYF
DNA: TGTGCCAGCAGCTTAAGGGCGGTAGCGGTCTCCTACGAGCAGTACTTC

size: once
J: TRBJ1-1
D: NA
V: TRBV7-2
CDR3: CASSLVTGNTEAFF
DNA: TGTGCCAGCAGCTTAGTAACCGGGAACACTGAAGCTTTCTTT

size: NA
J: TRBJ2-1
D: NA
V: TRBV7-9
CDR3: CASSLSSEYNEQFF
DNA: TGTGCCAGCAGCTTATCTAGCGAGTACAATGAGCAGTTCTTC

size: few
J: TRBJ2-7
D: NA
V: TRBV15
CDR3: CATSRAGRNYEQYF
DNA: TGTGCCACCAGCAGAGCAGGGAGGAACTACGAGCAGTACTTC

size: NA
J: TRBJ1-2
D: TRBD1
V: TRBV2
CDR3: CASNQGQAVYGYTF
DNA: TGTGCCAGCAACCAGGGACAGGCGGTCTATGGCTACACCTTC

size: few
J: TRBJ1-3
D: NA
V: TRBV11-2
CDR3: CASTLGQFSGNTIYF
DNA: TGTGCCAGCACCCTTGGACAGTTCTCTGGAAACACCATATATTTT

size: once
J: TRBJ2-1
D: TRBD1
V: TRBV5-3
CDR3: CARSLINRDRVLLYPVRPGDEQFF
DNA: TGTGCCAGAAGCCTAATTAACCGGGACAGGGTGCTTTTGTACCCCGTACGTCCAGGCGATGAGCAGTTCTTC

size: NA
J: TRBJ2-3
D: NA
V: TRBV24-1
CDR3: CATGAWGTDTQYF
DNA: TGTGCCACCGGGGCATGGGGCACAGATACGCAGTATTTT

size: NA
J: TRBJ1-3
D: NA
V: TRBV5-4
CDR3: CASSPTSAPGNTIYF
DNA: TGTGCCAGCAGCCCTACCAGCGCCCCTGGAAACACCATATATTTT

size: NA
J: TRBJ1-1
D: TRBD1
V: TRBV6-5
CDR3: CASRMDRVNTEAFF
DNA: TGTGCCAGCAGGATGGACAGGGTGAACACTGAAGCTTTCTTT

size: NA
J: TRBJ1-2
D: NA
V: TRBV6-5
CDR3: CASWQGRHGYTF
DNA: TGTGCCAGCTGGCAGGGCAGGCATGGCTACACCTTC

size: NA
J: TRBJ1-2
D: TRBD1
V: TRBV20-1
CDR3: CSGRGPFGYTF
DNA: TGCAGTGGAAGGGGGCCTTTTGGCTACACCTTC